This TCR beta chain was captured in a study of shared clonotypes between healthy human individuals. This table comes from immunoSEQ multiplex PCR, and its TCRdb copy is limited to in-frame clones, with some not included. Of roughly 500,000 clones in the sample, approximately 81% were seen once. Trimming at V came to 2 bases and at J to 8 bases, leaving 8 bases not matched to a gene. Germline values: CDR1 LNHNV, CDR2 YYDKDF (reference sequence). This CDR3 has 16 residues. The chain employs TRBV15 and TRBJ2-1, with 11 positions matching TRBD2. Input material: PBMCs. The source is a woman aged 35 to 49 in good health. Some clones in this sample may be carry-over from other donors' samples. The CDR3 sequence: CATSRSLAGGGDEQFF. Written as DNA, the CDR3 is TGTGCCACCAGCAGATCTCTAGCGGGAGGAGGGGATGAGCAGTTCTTC.